These 27 T cell receptor beta chains share one sample of origin, sequenced in a study of OX40 agonist ivuxolimab in advanced cancers. Data came from immunoSEQ multiplex PCR; TCRdb stores just in-frame clones and leaves some out. Of about 49,000 clones listed, roughly 85% are singletons. Here the sequenced sample was CD4+ or CD8+ T cells sorted from blood, taken in a trial of the OX40 agonist ivuxolimab. These receptors came from an adult with an advanced solid tumor such as melanoma, head and neck, liver or kidney cancer.

V and J are TRBV2 and TRBJ2-6; 8 bases are a match to TRBD1. CDR1 SNHLY and CDR2 FYNNEI come from the germline V gene. The V gene end was trimmed by 7 bases and the J gene end by 0 bases; junction bases not matched to a gene: 5. The CDR3 runs to 16 residues. CDR3 residues: CASNWDRYSGANVLTF. For the CDR3, the DNA is TGTGCCAGCAACTGGGACAGGTACTCTGGGGCCAACGTCCTGACTTTC.

V usage is TRBV7-9 and J usage is TRBJ2-7, with 7 bases that match TRBD1. Germline CDR1 SEHNR, CDR2 FQNEAQ (reference sequence). V lost 5 bases and J lost 3; bases outside the gene matches: 10. The CDR3 has 15 amino acids. The CDR3 sequence: CASSTLQGKHYEQYF. The CDR3 DNA is TGTGCCAGCAGCACCCTACAGGGGAAGCACTACGAGCAGTACTTC.

This chain joins TRBV9 and TRBJ1-6; TRBD1 might be the D (6 bases). Per the germline V gene, CDR1 is SGDLS and CDR2 is YYNGEE. The V gene lost 4 bases and the J gene lost 6 bases, with 8 bases spanning the gap. CDR3 length equals 13 residues. The CDR3 here is CASSPTGNSPLHF. CDR3 sequence (DNA): TGTGCCAGCAGCCCGACAGGTAATTCACCCCTCCACTTT.

This sequence joins TRBV7-8 and TRBJ2-1; D call uncertain. Trimming shortened V by 3 bases and J by 4 bases, and 4 bases separated the two germline ends. CDR1 SGHVS and CDR2 FQNEAQ come from the germline V gene. CDR3 length: 12 residues. The CDR3 spells CASSLGYNEQFF. The CDR3 DNA reads TGTGCCAGCAGCTTGGGGTACAATGAGCAGTTCTTC.

This clone was seen more than once but under ten times. The CDR3 nucleotides read TGTGCCAGCAGTTACTCTCCCTATTATGAAGCTTTCTTT. This encodes CASSYSPYYEAFF. J is TRBJ1-1 and V is TRBV6-6; D remains unclear. CDR1 and CDR2 (germline): MNHNY, SVGAGI (reference sequence). This CDR3 spans 13 amino acids. Trimming removed 0 bases at V and 7 bases at J, with 9 bases between.

V gene TRBV11-2 combines with J gene TRBJ2-6; D not resolved. Germline V gene data show CDR1 as SGHAT and CDR2 as FQNNGV. Between the trimmed V and J ends, which lost 5 bases and 0 bases, there was a span of 5 bases. The CDR3 has 14 residues. Written as DNA, the CDR3 is TGTGCCAGCAGCAGGGACTCTGGGGCCAACGTCCTGACTTTC. This translates into CASSRDSGANVLTF.

The chain joins TRBV5-1 to TRBJ1-5, with 10 positions matching TRBD1. The V gene's germline CDR1 is SGHRS and CDR2 YFSETQ. J lost 6 bases, V lost 4 bases, and 7 bases had no gene match. This CDR3 comprises 15 residues. CDR3 in amino acids: CASSLGTGEGQPQHF. The CDR3 coding sequence is TGCGCCAGCAGCCTTGGGACAGGGGAGGGTCAGCCCCAGCATTTT.

The rearrangement uses TRBV13 and TRBJ1-6, with D unresolved. Trimming took off 6 bases at V and 1 base at J, with 10 bases between the two ends. This CDR3 spans 15 amino acids. The germline V gene has CDR1 PRHDT and CDR2 FYEKMQ (reference sequence). Here the CDR3 reads CASRVKGSYNSPLHF. CDR3 DNA sequence: TGTGCCAGCAGGGTTAAGGGATCCTATAATTCACCCCTCCACTTT.

The table lists this clone with a count of one. The J gene is TRBJ2-1, the V gene TRBV7-9; D is unclear. The length of the CDR3 is 10 residues. Trimming stripped 5 bases from V and 9 bases from J, with 5 bases between. CDR1 and CDR2 (germline): SEHNR, FQNEAQ (reference sequence). The CDR3 DNA is TGTGCCAGCAGCCAGGCTGAGCAGTTCTTC. Translating it yields CASSQAEQFF. Supplemented by reference TRBV7-9 and TRBJ2-1, the full variable domain reads DTGVSQNPRHKITKRGQNVTFRCDPISEHNRLYWYRQTLGQGPEFLTYFQNEAQLEKSRLLSDRFSAERPKGSFSTLEIQRTEQGDSAMYLCASSQAEQFFGPGTRLTVL.

The J gene is TRBJ1-6, the V gene TRBV10-3, with TRBD1 as a possible D gene (5 bases). Trimming stripped 0 bases from V and 0 bases from J, with 12 bases between. The CDR3 contains 18 residues. Germline loops: CDR1 ENHRY, CDR2 SYGVKD. CDR3 amino acids: CAISESNGASSYNSPLHF. Written as DNA, the CDR3 is TGTGCCATCAGTGAGTCGAACGGGGCGAGCTCCTATAATTCACCCCTCCACTTT.

This chain joins TRBV5-6 and TRBJ2-2; perhaps TRBD1 as D (6 bases). The germline V gene encodes CDR1 SGHDT and CDR2 YYEEEE. V was trimmed by 6 bases and J by 3 bases, leaving 24 bases between them. The CDR3 extends over 18 amino acids. The CDR3 DNA is TGTGCCAGCATGCTAGGGACAAGGGGGTTTGGGTACACCGGGGAGCTGTTTTTT. Amino acids: CASMLGTRGFGYTGELFF.

This clone was detected a few times. CDR3: CASSLSLNYGYTF. The CDR3 nucleotides are TGTGCCAGTAGTTTGAGTCTTAACTATGGCTACACCTTC. The genes are TRBV19 and TRBJ1-2, with D unresolved. Trimming stripped 5 bases from V and 1 base from J, with 8 bases between. Germline CDR1 reads LNHDA; CDR2 reads SQIVND (reference sequence). The CDR3 runs 13 residues.

This sequence joins TRBV7-9 and TRBJ2-5; 10 bases line up with TRBD2. J lost 3 bases, V lost 4 bases, and 5 bases had no gene match. The germline CDR1 and CDR2 sequences are SEHNR and FQNEAQ (reference sequence). The CDR3 runs 15 residues. The CDR3 here is CASSSRTSGEETQYF. As DNA, the CDR3 is TGTGCCAGCAGCTCGCGGACTAGCGGAGAAGAGACCCAGTACTTC. Complete variable domain (other parts from reference TRBV7-9 and TRBJ2-5): DTGVSQNPRHKITKRGQNVTFRCDPISEHNRLYWYRQTLGQGPEFLTYFQNEAQLEKSRLLSDRFSAERPKGSFSTLEIQRTEQGDSAMYLCASSSRTSGEETQYFGPGTRLLVL.

The chain uses TRBV6-4 and TRBJ1-1; D is unresolved. The V end lost 3 bases, the J end lost 1 base, and 6 bases lay between the germline ends. Germline loops: CDR1 MRHNA, CDR2 SNTAGT. The CDR3 runs to 13 residues. CDR3 residues: CASSDKANTEAFF. The CDR3 DNA follows: TGTGCCAGCAGTGATAAAGCGAACACTGAAGCTTTCTTT.

A remark on this clone: Its ends do not fully match the called genes, so a read error is possible. This chain joins TRBV2 and TRBJ1-1; D gene ambiguous. CDR3 length: 10 amino acids. Germline CDR1 and CDR2: SNHLY and FYNNEI. CDR3 residues: CASRGLREVF. The CDR3, as DNA: TGTGCCAGCAGAGGACTTCGGGAAGTCTTT.

J is TRBJ1-2 and V is TRBV5-1; D is unclear. The CDR3 runs 12 residues. Germline V gene data show CDR1 as SGHRS and CDR2 as YFSETQ. The germline V and J ends were trimmed by 4 bases and 8 bases, with 12 bases remaining between them. The CDR3 region has the DNA TGCGCCAGCAGCGGACGAGGAGGGGGCTACACCTTC. Residues: CASSGRGGGYTF.

V gene TRBV2 combines with J gene TRBJ1-2; no clear D. V lost 1 base, J lost 2 bases, and 17 bases lay in between. The germline CDR1 and CDR2 sequences are SNHLY and FYNNEI. This CDR3 contains 17 residues. In DNA form, the CDR3 reads TGTGCCAGCAGTGAAGAGGAGGATTGGCGGTCGAACTATGGCTACACCTTC. Translating it yields CASSEEEDWRSNYGYTF.

This clone was recorded once. This chain links TRBV27 with TRBJ2-7; 7 bases align to TRBD2. V lost 1 base and J lost 3; bases outside the gene matches: 0. The CDR3 extends over 13 amino acids. Germline loops: CDR1 MNHEY, CDR2 SMNVEV (reference sequence). The CDR3, as DNA: TGTGCCAGCAGTTTATGGGGGGGCTACGAGCAGTACTTC. It is translated as CASSLWGGYEQYF.

The chain recombines TRBV7-2 with TRBJ2-5; TRBD2 is a possible D gene (6 bases). CDR1 is SGHTA and CDR2 is FQGNSA in the germline V gene. The CDR3 extends over 15 amino acids. The V and J ends lost 7 bases and 5 bases respectively, with 20 bases between them. CDR3 coding DNA: TGTGCCAGCACCTTGGGAGGTGGCTATGCGGAGACCCAGTACTTC. This gives the protein CASTLGGGYAETQYF.

The chain is built from TRBV5-1 and TRBJ2-2; 7 bases line up with TRBD1. Unmatched junction bases numbered 8, after V lost 5 bases and J lost 4 bases. This CDR3 contains 15 residues. The V gene's germline CDR1 is SGHRS and CDR2 YFSETQ. CDR3 nucleotide sequence: TGCGCCAGCAGTGGCGCCGGGACAGCCACCGGGGAGCTGTTTTTT. It yields the protein CASSGAGTATGELFF. Filled out from reference TRBV5-1 and TRBJ2-2, the complete variable domain reads KAGVTQTPRYLIKTRGQQVTLSCSPISGHRSVSWYQQTPGQGLQFLFEYFSETQRNKGNFPGRFSGRQFSNSRSEMNVSTLELGDSALYLCASSGAGTATGELFFGEGSRLTVL.

The chain recombines TRBV27 with TRBJ2-5; tentative D call: TRBD1 (6 bases). The V end lost 5 bases, the J end lost 2 bases, and 12 bases lay between the germline ends. The germline V gene encodes CDR1 MNHEY and CDR2 SMNVEV (reference sequence). The length of the CDR3 is 14 residues. The CDR3, as DNA: TGTGCCAGCAGTCCAGGGGTAGGGCAAGAGACCCAGTACTTC. Its translation is CASSPGVGQETQYF.

This chain joins TRBV19 and TRBJ1-1; no firm D call. The V gene lost 5 bases and the J gene lost 0 bases, with 13 bases spanning the gap. CDR3 length: 15 residues. The germline CDR1 and CDR2 sequences are LNHDA and SQIVND (reference sequence). In DNA, the CDR3 is TGTGCCAGTAGTGCCGGGGTTGGGATGAACACTGAAGCTTTCTTT. This encodes CASSAGVGMNTEAFF.

This chain connects TRBV27 to TRBJ1-5; the D gene is possibly TRBD1 (5 bases). Germline-derived CDR1 and CDR2 are MNHEY and SMNVEV (reference sequence). This CDR3 has 15 amino acids. Trimming took 8 bases from V and 4 from J, leaving 18 bases between them. The CDR3 loop reads CASGGDGAWNQPQHF. As DNA, the CDR3 is TGTGCCAGCGGCGGGGACGGGGCTTGGAATCAGCCCCAGCATTTT.

The CDR3: CASKHTLGANVLTF. The CDR3 nucleotides read TGTGCCAGCAAGCACACGTTGGGGGCCAACGTCCTGACTTTC. The chain recombines TRBV27 with TRBJ2-6, with D hard to call. Germline-derived CDR1 and CDR2 are MNHEY and SMNVEV (reference sequence). The CDR3 consists of 14 residues. The V end lost 7 bases, the J end lost 4 bases, and 11 bases lay between the germline ends.

In its sample, this clone was seen once. The chain combines TRBV7-9 with TRBJ2-3; unclear D gene. The CDR3 extends over 12 amino acids. CDR1 SEHNR and CDR2 FQNEAQ come from the germline V gene (reference sequence). Trimming shortened V by 4 bases and J by 4 bases, and 6 bases separated the two germline ends. CDR3 sequence reads: CASSSGSDTQYF. The CDR3 nucleotides are TGTGCCAGCAGCTCCGGGTCAGATACGCAGTATTTT.

CDR3 DNA: TGTGCCAGCAGCTTGAGAGACTCGACCACTGAAGCTTTCTTT. Its protein is CASSLRDSTTEAFF. The chain recombines TRBV11-1 with TRBJ1-1; D gene uncertain. Germline V gene data show CDR1 as SGHAT and CDR2 as FQDESV (reference sequence). V was pared by 3 bases and J by 4 bases, with 12 bases between. The CDR3 is 14 amino acids. Combining the CDR3 with reference TRBV11-1 and TRBJ1-1 gives the whole variable domain EAEVAQSPRYKITEKSQAVAFWCDPISGHATLYWYRQILGQGPELLVQFQDESVVDDSQLPKDRFSAERLKGVDSTLKIQPAELGDSAMYLCASSLRDSTTEAFFGQGTRLTVV.

In this sample, this clone turned up a few times. The chain is built from TRBV6-5 and TRBJ1-1, with a weak D call TRBD1 (5 bases). Between the trimmed V and J ends, which lost 2 bases and 3 bases, there was a span of 10 bases. The CDR3 runs to 14 residues. CDR1 MNHEY and CDR2 SVGAGI come from the germline V gene. CDR3 amino acids: CASSYLRGDTEAFF. The CDR3 DNA sequence: TGTGCCAGCAGTTACCTAAGAGGGGACACTGAAGCTTTCTTT.